Described below is a single TCR beta chain sequence and its context. Antigen unknown. Trimming stripped 5 bases from V and 6 bases from J, with 10 bases between. CDR1 is SNHLY, CDR2 FYNNEI, per germline. CDR3 size: 13 residues. The data belong to a study of vaccination effects on CD4 cells after COVID-19. Study results and limitations: Common cold coronavirus cross-reactivity was shown by only 1 of 255 vaccine-induced clones in healthy vaccinees.

Before any sequencing was done, the ViraFEST assay used viral peptide pools to expand antigen-specific CD4+ T cells. CD4+ T cells were isolated after less than 13 days of culture. Each participant received a vaccine that was either BNT162b2 or mRNA-1273, given as two doses. Some clones are missing from TCRdb's copy, which holds only in-frame ones; the method was immunoSEQ multiplex PCR. The repertoire holds 70,000 to 95,000 clones, 77% seen once, with 0.85% to 1.3% in the top ten. This specimen was CD4+ T cells from PBMCs cultured with HCoV-OC43 spike peptides, taken after COVID-19 vaccination. Subset in this sample: HCoV-OC43 spike overlapping peptide pool stimulation. This rearrangement joins TRBV2 to TRBJ2-2; D remains ambiguous. The sequence came from a human donor who received a COVID-19 vaccine. The CDR3 spells CASSNLGPGELFF. For the CDR3, the DNA is TGTGCCAGCAGTAACCTCGGACCCGGGGAGCTGTTTTTT.